This T cell receptor (beta chain) was identified during a study of regulatory T cells in long-lasting Graves disease. In building TCR beta libraries, iRepertoire HTBI primers were used together with Arm-PCR of CDR3 regions. MiXCR, applied by TCRdb to the multiplex PCR reads, yields one record per CDR3 protein. Seen here are a few hundred thousand distinct CDR3 sequences, about 17% observed once, and the top ten hold roughly 15%. The time point: newly diagnosed GD, antithyroid drugs for less than 3 months. With RNA extracted from PBMCs as input, the TCR library was made. V lost 0 bases and J lost 4, with 9 bases in between. This CDR3 is 13 amino acids long. Germline V lookup: CDR1 DFQATT, CDR2 SNEGSKA (reference sequence). This clonotype was seen at least ten times. These data also featured in a second study, about T cells in Graves' hyperthyroidism and ophthalmopathy.

The TCR sequence derives from a woman in her 30s with Graves disease. The source material was peripheral blood mononuclear cells (PBMCs), sampled at new diagnosis, from a patient treated with antithyroid drugs. This rearrangement joins TRBV20-1 to TRBJ1-2; D is unresolved. The CDR3 nucleotides read TGCAGTGCTAGAGATCGGGAGGGCTATGGCTACACCTTC. This translates into CSARDREGYGYTF.